Listed below are T cell receptor beta chains from one sample, sequenced in a study of T cells in Graves' hyperthyroidism and ophthalmopathy. TCRdb recomputed calls from the multiplex PCR reads with MiXCR, one row per CDR3 protein. The sample consists of roughly 500,000 distinct CDR3 sequences, around 22% of them appearing once. Sequencing was performed on blood. The receptors come from a woman aged 25 to 39 with Graves' ophthalmopathy. Both conserved end residues are part of each CDR3. The D gene is left open where the match is weak. Rows may omit the clone size; those that give it use once, few, many or a size class.

abundance | j_gene | v_gene | d_gene | CDR3aa | CDR3nt
NA | TRBJ1-1 | TRBV7-2 | TRBD1 | CASSLYDRANSEAFF | TGTGCCAGCAGCTTATATGACAGGGCAAATAGTGAAGCTTTCTTT
many | TRBJ1-5 | TRBV28 | NA | CASSPGQVVYDQPQHF | TGTGCCAGCAGTCCCGGACAAGTCGTTTACGATCAGCCCCAGCATTTT
many | TRBJ2-2 | TRBV24-1 | NA | CATGRTTNTGELFF | TGTGCCACCGGGCGGACAACGAACACCGGGGAGCTGTTTTTT
few | TRBJ1-1 | TRBV28 | NA | CASSFRALTEAFF | TGTGCCAGCAGTTTCAGGGCGTTGACTGAAGCTTTCTTT
many | TRBJ2-5 | TRBV28 | NA | CASTRWGRQETQYF | TGTGCCAGCACCCGATGGGGCAGGCAAGAGACCCAGTACTTC
few | TRBJ2-7 | TRBV12-3/TRBV12-4 | NA | CASSLRDAGEQYF | TGTGCCAGCAGTTTAAGAGACGCCGGAGAGCAGTACTTC
many | TRBJ2-5 | TRBV12-3/TRBV12-4 | NA | CASSLAGGAQYF | TGTGCCAGCAGTTTAGCGGGGGGTGCCCAGTACTTC
many | TRBJ2-2 | TRBV19 | NA | CASSSQEPASGYTGELFF | TGTGCCAGTAGTTCCCAGGAACCTGCCTCGGGTTACACCGGGGAGCTGTTTTTT
many | TRBJ1-5 | TRBV15 | NA | CATSRGGGIQPQHF | TGTGCCACCAGCAGAGGAGGGGGGATTCAGCCCCAGCATTTT
NA | TRBJ2-3 | TRBV9 | TRBD1 | CASSVDSGQATQYF | TGTGCCAGCAGCGTAGACTCCGGACAGGCTACGCAGTATTTT
many | TRBJ2-7 | TRBV3-1 | NA | CASSLAGLGEQYF | TGTGCCAGCAGCCTTGCCGGGCTAGGCGAGCAGTACTTC
many | TRBJ2-2 | TRBV5-1 | NA | CASSLAVYENTGELFF | TGCGCCAGCAGCTTGGCCGTGTATGAGAACACCGGGGAGCTGTTTTTT
NA | TRBJ1-2 | TRBV6-1 | NA | CASNRAAGYGYTF | TGTGCCAGCAACCGGGCCGCCGGTTATGGCTACACCTTC
many | TRBJ2-2 | TRBV20-1 | NA | CSASRPSGTGELFF | TGCAGTGCTAGTCGGCCCTCAGGCACCGGGGAGCTGTTTTTT
NA | TRBJ2-7 | TRBV28 | TRBD1 | CAARQGAYEQCF | TGTGCCGCTCGACAGGGCGCCTACGAGCAGTGCTTC
many | TRBJ1-1 | TRBV7-8 | NA | CASSSGAVVGTEAFF | TGTGCCAGCAGTTCGGGGGCGGTGGTGGGCACTGAAGCTTTCTTT
many | TRBJ1-1 | TRBV12-3/TRBV12-4 | NA | CASSLYGLTEAFF | TGTGCCAGCAGTTTATATGGGTTGACTGAAGCTTTCTTT
many | TRBJ1-1 | TRBV28 | NA | CASSLAPRQNTEAFF | TGTGCCAGCAGTTTAGCCCCCCGACAGAACACTGAAGCTTTCTTT
NA | TRBJ2-7 | TRBV20-1 | NA | CSVPGGSERYF | TGCAGTGTCCCGGGGGGCTCCGAGCGGTACTTC
NA | TRBJ2-5 | TRBV12-3/TRBV12-4 | NA | CASTLGWGEETQYF | TGTGCCAGCACCCTAGGTTGGGGGGAAGAGACCCAGTACTTC
NA | TRBJ1-1 | TRBV3-1 | NA | CASSQGGGGGSEAFF | TGTGCCAGCAGCCAAGGAGGGGGTGGGGGATCTGAAGCTTTCTTT
NA | TRBJ1-1 | TRBV27 | TRBD1 | CASSLSPDRGTEAFF | TGTGCCAGCAGTTTATCCCCCGACAGGGGTACTGAAGCTTTCTTT
few | TRBJ1-2 | TRBV28 | TRBD1 | CASSPWTGRGYTF | TGTGCCAGCAGTCCTTGGACAGGGCGAGGCTACACCTTC
many | TRBJ1-5 | TRBV10-3 | NA | CAISESRGSNQPQHF | TGTGCCATCAGTGAGTCCAGGGGAAGCAATCAGCCCCAGCATTTT
NA | TRBJ2-7 | TRBV28 | NA | CASISPGPPYEQYF | TGTGCCAGCATATCCCCGGGACCCCCCTACGAGCAGTACTTC
NA | TRBJ2-6 | TRBV20-1 | TRBD1 | CSASEGAVSGANVLTF | TGCAGTGCTAGTGAGGGGGCGGTCTCTGGGGCCAACGTCCTGACTTTC
many | TRBJ2-7 | TRBV6-5 | TRBD1 | CASRSGQGVYEQYF | TGTGCCAGCAGGTCGGGACAGGGGGTCTACGAGCAGTACTTC
many | TRBJ2-3 | TRBV6-5 | TRBD2 | CASSYIGLAGKSDTQYF | TGTGCCAGCAGTTACATTGGACTAGCGGGGAAGTCGGATACGCAGTATTTT
NA | TRBJ2-2 | TRBV6-1 | NA | CASSDRAFTGELFF | TGTGCCAGCAGTGACAGGGCCTTCACCGGGGAGCTGTTTTTT
many | TRBJ2-7 | TRBV28 | NA | CASVGGSGASYEQYF | TGTGCCAGCGTGGGAGGTAGCGGTGCCTCCTACGAGCAGTACTTC
NA | TRBJ2-7 | TRBV28 | NA | CASSIERLWYF | TGTGCCAGCAGTATAGAACGGTTGTGGTACTTC
many | TRBJ2-7 | TRBV6-1 | NA | CASSGSRDGSYEQYF | TGTGCCAGCAGTGGGTCCCGGGACGGTTCCTACGAGCAGTACTTC
many | TRBJ1-2 | TRBV6-5 | TRBD1 | CASSYYRGYDGYTF | TGTGCCAGCAGTTACTACAGGGGCTACGATGGCTACACCTTC
many | TRBJ1-6 | TRBV2 | NA | CASSDGDSPLHF | TGTGCCAGCAGTGATGGAGATTCACCCCTCCACTTT
NA | TRBJ2-5 | TRBV6-2/TRBV6-3 | NA | CASRRDLSETQYF | TGTGCCAGCAGAAGGGACTTGTCAGAGACCCAGTACTTC
many | TRBJ2-5 | TRBV9 | TRBD2 | CASSVVRSSGGHLYQETQYF | TGTGCCAGCAGCGTAGTTCGGAGTAGCGGGGGCCACTTGTACCAAGAGACCCAGTACTTC
many | TRBJ2-2 | TRBV5-6 | NA | CASSLLYREAGELFF | TGTGCCAGCAGCTTGTTATACAGAGAGGCCGGGGAGCTGTTTTTT
many | TRBJ2-5 | TRBV7-3 | TRBD2 | CASSLLGGGQETQYF | TGTGCCAGCAGCTTACTCGGGGGGGGTCAAGAGACCCAGTACTTC
NA | TRBJ2-7 | TRBV6-2/TRBV6-3 | NA | CASSRPGAYEQYF | TGTGCCAGCAGTCGGCCGGGGGCCTACGAGCAGTACTTC
many | TRBJ1-2 | TRBV5-6 | NA | CASSRGALGVYGYTF | TGTGCCAGCTCCCGGGGGGCGTTGGGAGTCTATGGCTACACCTTC
NA | TRBJ1-2 | TRBV9 | NA | CASSVEWGNYGYTF | TGTGCCAGCAGCGTTGAATGGGGGAACTATGGCTACACCTTC
NA | TRBJ2-7 | TRBV5-3 | TRBD2 | CATVGEGSTYEQYF | TGTGCCACCGTGGGGGAGGGGTCGACCTACGAGCAGTACTTC
many | TRBJ2-7 | TRBV5-4 | TRBD1 | CASRLGGGRSYEQYF | TGTGCCAGCAGGTTAGGGGGCGGAAGGTCCTACGAGCAGTACTTC